Sequencing of this T cell receptor beta chain was carried out in a study of lung T cells in sarcoidosis with Löfgren's syndrome. This clonotype was observed at least ten times. Its antigen is unknown. V lost 0 bases to trimming and J lost 0 bases, with 8 bases between them. In germline, CDR1 is DFQATT, CDR2 SNEGSKA (reference sequence). The CDR3 has 15 residues. TCRdb itself ran the reads through MiXCR, one entry per CDR3 protein. The repertoire holds 60,000 to 70,000 distinct CDR3 sequences, 21% seen once, with 2% to 2.5% in the top ten. Findings and limits, study-wide: Shared TRAV12-1 and TRBV2 CDR3 motifs across Löfgren's syndrome patients reportedly suggested public CD4+ TCRs.

What was sequenced was CD4+ T cells from PBMCs. The chain employs TRBV20-1 and TRBJ2-2; D is ambiguous. The clonotype was recovered from a human donor with sarcoidosis (Löfgren's syndrome or another form), or a control subject (not recorded which). The CDR3 reads CSARERRANTGELFF. The CDR3 DNA follows: TGCAGTGCTAGAGAGCGGAGAGCGAACACCGGGGAGCTGTTTTTT.